This TCR beta chain was sequenced during a study of cytotoxic CD8 clonotypes in ibrutinib-treated CLL. This clone came up a few times. J gave up 2 bases and V 5 bases, and 8 bases lay outside the gene matches. The CDR3 is 15 residues long. From germline, CDR1 is MGHDK and CDR2 SYGVNS. Sequencing was performed with immunoSEQ multiplex PCR; in TCRdb, only in-frame clones are kept and a portion is missing. The sample includes roughly 220,000 clones, roughly three quarters seen only once; the top ten take about an eighth. Sequencing was performed on PBMCs, taken after 12 months of ibrutinib treatment. This TCR was sampled from a human donor with chronic lymphocytic leukemia. The J gene is TRBJ2-5, the V gene TRBV25-1, with 7 nucleotides matching TRBD1. In nucleotides, the CDR3 is TGTGCCAGCAGTCTAAGGGACAGTAAACAAGAGACCCAGTACTTC. This codes for CASSLRDSKQETQYF. Together with reference TRBV25-1 and TRBJ2-5, the CDR3 gives the full variable domain: EADIYQTPRYLVIGTGKKITLECSQTMGHDKMYWYQQDPGMELHLIHYSYGVNSTEKGDLSSESTVSRIRTEHFPLTLESARPSHTSQYLCASSLRDSKQETQYFGPGTRLLVL.